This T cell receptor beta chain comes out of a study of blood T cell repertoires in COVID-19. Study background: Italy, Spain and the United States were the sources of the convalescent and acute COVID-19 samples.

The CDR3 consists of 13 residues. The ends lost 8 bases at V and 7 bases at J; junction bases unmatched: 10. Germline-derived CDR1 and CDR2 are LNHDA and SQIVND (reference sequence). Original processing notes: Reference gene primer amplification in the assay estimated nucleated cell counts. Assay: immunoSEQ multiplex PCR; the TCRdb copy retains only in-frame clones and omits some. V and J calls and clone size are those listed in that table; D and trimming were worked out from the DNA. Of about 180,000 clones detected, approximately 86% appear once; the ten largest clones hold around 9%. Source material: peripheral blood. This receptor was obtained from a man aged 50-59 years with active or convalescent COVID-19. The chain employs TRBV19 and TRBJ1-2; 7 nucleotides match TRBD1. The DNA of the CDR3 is TGTGCCAGTTCGGGGGACAGAGGATTTGGCTACACCTTC. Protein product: CASSGDRGFGYTF. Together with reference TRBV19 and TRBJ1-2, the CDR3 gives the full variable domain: DGGITQSPKYLFRKEGQNVTLSCEQNLNHDAMYWYRQDPGQGLRLIYYSQIVNDFQKGDIAEGYSVSREKKESFPLTVTSAQKNPTAFYLCASSGDRGFGYTFGSGTRLTVV.